These 13 T cell receptor beta chains share one sample of origin, sequenced in a study of shared clonotypes between healthy human individuals. The assay was immunoSEQ multiplex PCR, and TCRdb's table has in-frame clones only and misses some. The top ten hold under 2% of the sample, which has around 700,000 clones, about two thirds seen once. Sequencing was done on a sample of memory CD4+ T cells sorted from blood. Subset described: CD45RA-negative fraction. Receptor source: a woman aged 25-40 years in good health.

This clone came up many times. The chain employs TRBV28 and TRBJ2-2; D possibly corresponds to TRBD2 (6 bases). The V gene lost 7 bases and the J gene lost 5 bases, with 29 bases spanning the gap. The germline gives CDR1 MDHEN, CDR2 SYDVKM. The CDR3 extends over 19 amino acids. The CDR3 DNA follows: TGTGCCAGCAAGTACCCGGGGTCCACTGCGGGAAGGGGAACCGGGGAGCTGTTTTTT. As protein: CASKYPGSTAGRGTGELFF.

In this sample, this clone turned up once. The rearrangement links TRBV7-6 to TRBJ2-2; D is possibly TRBD2 (5 bases). The CDR3 covers 16 residues. Germline CDR1 is SGHVS and CDR2 is FNYEAQ. Trimming cost V 5 bases and J 2 bases, with 15 bases left between them. CDR3 DNA sequence: TGTGCCAGCAGCCCTACTCCAAGCGGTAACACCGGGGAGCTGTTTTTT. Encoded protein: CASSPTPSGNTGELFF.

This chain uses TRBV4-1 with TRBJ1-2; D gene ambiguous. The CDR3 consists of 13 residues. With 8 bases removed from V and 7 bases from J, the gap between germline ends came to 17 bases. Germline CDR1 is MGHRA and CDR2 is YSYEKL. The CDR3 protein is CASRQRGMSGYTF. The DNA of the CDR3 is TGCGCCAGCCGTCAGAGAGGGATGAGTGGCTACACCTTC.

The chain has TRBV19 and TRBJ2-1, with TRBD2 matching over 10 bases. This CDR3 has 18 residues. The germline gives CDR1 LNHDA, CDR2 SQIVND (reference sequence). V dropped 7 bases and J dropped 3; count of bases not matched to a gene: 15. This CDR3 is CASMGIAGGDRGYNEQFF. CDR3 DNA: TGTGCCAGTATGGGCATAGCGGGAGGTGATAGGGGCTACAATGAGCAGTTCTTC. Full variable domain (missing parts from reference TRBV19 and TRBJ2-1): DGGITQSPKYLFRKEGQNVTLSCEQNLNHDAMYWYRQDPGQGLRLIYYSQIVNDFQKGDIAEGYSVSREKKESFPLTVTSAQKNPTAFYLCASMGIAGGDRGYNEQFFGPGTRLTVL.

This sequence joins TRBV9 and TRBJ2-7; TRBD2 is a possible D gene (6 bases). V shed 2 bases and J shed 3 bases, with 15 bases lying between them. In germline, CDR1 is SGDLS, CDR2 YYNGEE. The CDR3 covers 15 residues. For the CDR3, the DNA is TGTGCCAGCAGCGTCCAGGGAGGACAAATCTACGAGCAGTACTTC. It specifies CASSVQGGQIYEQYF.

This clone was seen just once. The CDR3 DNA reads TGTGCCAGCAGTTTAGAGGTCGACGCCTACGAGCAGTACTTC. Protein: CASSLEVDAYEQYF. V is TRBV27 and J is TRBJ2-7; no definite D call. Trimming took off 2 bases at V and 2 bases at J, with 10 bases between the two ends. This CDR3 contains 14 residues. Germline V gives CDR1 MNHEY, CDR2 SMNVEV (reference sequence).

The gene calls are TRBV7-9 and TRBJ1-1; 7 positions agree with TRBD1. J lost 5 bases, V lost 8 bases, and 8 bases had no gene match. The CDR3 loop spans 13 amino acids. Germline values: CDR1 SEHNR, CDR2 FQNEAQ (reference sequence). The CDR3 bases are TGTGCCAGCGACAAAGGGGGCGCGACTGAAGCTTTCTTT. It codes for CASDKGGATEAFF.

This clone appeared a few times. This chain links TRBV4-1 with TRBJ2-7, with D unresolved. The CDR3 extends over 15 amino acids. Deletions cut 1 base from V and 0 bases from J, with 10 bases between. The germline gives CDR1 MGHRA, CDR2 YSYEKL. The CDR3 DNA is TGCGCCAGCAGCCAAGTCCAAGGCAGCTCCTACGAGCAGTACTTC. This sequence encodes CASSQVQGSSYEQYF.

V is TRBV29-1 and J is TRBJ2-7; possible D gene TRBD1, 6 bases. The germline V gene encodes CDR1 SQVTM and CDR2 ANQGSEA. V lost 5 bases to trimming and J lost 2 bases, with 10 bases between them. The CDR3 extends over 12 amino acids. CDR3: CSVSGDTYEQYF. The DNA for the CDR3 is TGCAGCGTTTCAGGGGATACCTACGAGCAGTACTTC.

The chain employs TRBV7-2 and TRBJ2-5, with D maybe TRBD2 (5 bases). Trimming cost V 3 bases and J 3 bases, with 14 bases left between them. Per germline, CDR1 SGHTA and CDR2 FQGNSA. This CDR3 contains 15 residues. CDR3 residues: CASSFSYGEKETQYF. For the CDR3, the DNA is TGTGCCAGCAGCTTTTCGTATGGGGAGAAAGAGACCCAGTACTTC.

For this clone: It may be a read error: a sequence one base away is much more abundant. The rearrangement uses TRBV27 and TRBJ2-1; D is unclear. Germline CDR1 and CDR2: MNHEY and SMNVEV (reference sequence). The CDR3 has 11 amino acids. V dropped 2 bases and J dropped 5 bases, with 1 base sitting between them. CDR3 bases: TGTGCCAGCAGTTTAAACAATGAGCAGTTCTTC. Encoded protein: CASSLNNEQFF.

The chain links TRBV27 to TRBJ2-7; no firm D call. Germline V gene lookup returns CDR1 MNHEY and CDR2 SMNVEV (reference sequence). V was trimmed by 5 bases and J by 4 bases, leaving 12 bases between them. The CDR3 contains 13 residues. CDR3 loop: CASSPFSWYEQYF. CDR3 in DNA: TGTGCCAGCAGTCCCTTTTCTTGGTACGAGCAGTACTTC.

V usage is TRBV5-1 and J usage is TRBJ2-3, with 14 nucleotides matching TRBD2. Trimming at V came to 3 bases and at J to 4 bases, leaving 10 bases not matched to a gene. Looked up from germline, CDR1 is SGHRS and CDR2 is YFSETQ. The CDR3 spans 18 residues. The CDR3 nucleotides are TGCGCCAGCAGCTCCCCTGGGACTAGCGGGAGTATTCCAGATACGCAGTATTTT. This codes for CASSSPGTSGSIPDTQYF. Full variable domain (outside the CDR3, taken from reference TRBV5-1 and TRBJ2-3): KAGVTQTPRYLIKTRGQQVTLSCSPISGHRSVSWYQQTPGQGLQFLFEYFSETQRNKGNFPGRFSGRQFSNSRSEMNVSTLELGDSALYLCASSSPGTSGSIPDTQYFGPGTRLTVL.